Listed below are T cell receptor beta chains from one sample, sequenced in a study of blood T cell repertoires in COVID-19. Using immunoSEQ multiplex PCR, the repertoire was profiled, and TCRdb retains in-frame clones only, with some absent. Among 400,000 to 450,000 clones listed, about 90% were seen once. Source material: peripheral blood. These receptor sequences come from a man between 18 and 29 years old with COVID-19, enrolled during active disease. Each CDR3 is given with its conserved first and last residue. The D gene is left open where the match is weak. Expanded clones are given a class, and other clones once, few, many or no size at all.

once	TRBV7-2	TRBD2	TRBJ2-1	CASSGSRGGTYNEQFF	TGTGCCAGCAGCGGTTCTCGGGGGGGCACCTACAATGAGCAGTTCTTC
NA	TRBV3-1/TRBV3-2	TRBD2	TRBJ2-1	CASSHPGGSGGLSYNEQFF	TGTGCCAGCAGCCACCCCGGCGGTAGCGGGGGACTCTCCTACAATGAGCAGTTCTTC
NA	TRBV20-1	TRBD2	TRBJ2-1	CSASSGAHYGEQFF	TGCAGTGCTAGTAGCGGGGCCCATTATGGGGAGCAGTTCTTC
NA	TRBV6-5	TRBD1	TRBJ1-6	CASSRTGAKSPLHF	TGTGCCAGCAGTCGGACAGGGGCTAAATCACCCCTCCACTTT
NA	TRBV7-9	NA	TRBJ2-7	CASSFSFSVEQYF	TGTGCCAGCAGCTTTTCTTTTAGCGTCGAGCAGTACTTC
once	TRBV5-1	TRBD1	TRBJ1-6	CASSLRTGSSYNSPLHF	TGCGCCAGCAGCCTTAGGACAGGAAGCTCCTATAATTCACCCCTCCACTTT
NA	TRBV11-2	NA	TRBJ1-2	CASSFEPGPNYGYTF	TGTGCCAGCAGCTTCGAACCAGGTCCTAACTATGGCTACACCTTC
few	TRBV16	NA	TRBJ1-5	CASSQSLSSNQPQHF	TGTGCCAGCAGCCAATCGCTAAGTAGCAATCAGCCCCAGCATTTT
NA	TRBV3-1/TRBV3-2	NA	TRBJ1-1	CASSPSGLTEAFF	TGTGCCAGCAGCCCATCAGGGTTGACTGAAGCTTTCTTT
NA	TRBV15	NA	TRBJ2-5	CATSRDLAEGGLTETQYF	TGTGCCACCAGCAGAGACCTTGCCGAGGGGGGGCTGACGGAGACCCAGTACTTC
NA	TRBV29-1	NA	TRBJ2-6	CSVDRVENSGANVLTF	TGCAGCGTTGATCGGGTAGAGAACTCTGGGGCCAACGTCCTGACTTTC
NA	TRBV18	NA	TRBJ2-7	CASSPRTAQADEQYF	TGTGCCAGCTCACCCCGGACAGCCCAAGCAGACGAGCAGTACTTC
NA	TRBV5-6	TRBD1	TRBJ2-1	CASGPTTGIQEQFF	TGTGCCAGCGGGCCAACGACAGGGATTCAGGAGCAGTTCTTC
once	TRBV6-4	TRBD1	TRBJ2-7	CASSDGPGQHSYEQYF	TGTGCCAGCAGTGACGGTCCGGGACAGCACTCCTACGAGCAGTACTTC
NA	TRBV3-1/TRBV3-2	TRBD1	TRBJ2-1	CASSQGLDRFYEQFF	TGTGCCAGCAGCCAAGGTCTGGACAGGTTCTATGAGCAGTTCTTC
NA	TRBV5-4	NA	TRBJ2-3	CASALKARGTDTQYF	TGTGCCAGCGCCCTAAAGGCCAGGGGCACAGATACGCAGTATTTT
once	TRBV5-1	TRBD1	TRBJ1-1	CASSLAGSGGTEAFF	TGCGCCAGCAGCTTGGCTGGGTCAGGGGGCACTGAAGCTTTCTTT
NA	TRBV9	NA	TRBJ2-3	CASSVVGSVRSDTQYF	TGTGCCAGCAGCGTAGTTGGGTCAGTCAGGTCAGATACGCAGTATTTT
NA	TRBV6-5	NA	TRBJ1-5	CASSYSAEGNQPQHF	TGTGCCAGCAGTTACTCGGCGGAAGGCAATCAGCCCCAGCATTTT
NA	TRBV6-5	NA	TRBJ1-4	CASSYADKSELFF	TGTGCCAGCAGTTACGCGGACAAATCGGAACTGTTTTTT
NA	TRBV6-5	TRBD1	TRBJ1-1	CASRTGGMMDTEAFF	TGTGCCAGCAGGACAGGGGGCATGATGGACACTGAAGCTTTCTTT
NA	TRBV6-5	NA	TRBJ1-2	CASRQLTKTYGYTF	TGTGCCAGCAGACAACTCACTAAAACCTATGGCTACACCTTC
NA	TRBV6-5	NA	TRBJ1-2	CASSLTGKYGYTF	TGTGCCAGCAGTCTAACAGGGAAGTATGGCTACACCTTC
NA	TRBV7-9	TRBD1	TRBJ1-4	CASSSGQGNEKLFF	TGTGCCAGCAGCTCAGGACAGGGGAATGAAAAACTGTTTTTT
NA	TRBV6-5	TRBD2	TRBJ2-1	CASRTSGGLYNEQFF	TGTGCCAGCAGGACTAGCGGGGGCCTCTACAATGAGCAGTTCTTC
few	TRBV12-5	TRBD2	TRBJ2-1	CASGLTGGSNEQFF	TGTGCTAGTGGTTTGACCGGGGGGAGCAATGAGCAGTTCTTC
NA	TRBV14	NA	TRBJ2-5	CASSQVLGATQYF	TGTGCCAGCAGCCAGGTTCTAGGAGCGACCCAGTACTTC
NA	TRBV30	TRBD2	TRBJ2-1	CAWSGLAGVIPNEQFF	TGTGCCTGGAGTGGACTAGCGGGAGTAATCCCCAATGAGCAGTTCTTC
NA	TRBV5-1	TRBD1	TRBJ2-1	CASSLAGTAPKEQFF	TGCGCCAGCAGCTTGGCAGGGACAGCCCCTAAGGAGCAGTTCTTC
NA	TRBV9	NA	TRBJ2-7	CASSVEAGYSYEQYF	TGTGCCAGCAGCGTAGAGGCGGGATACTCCTACGAGCAGTACTTC
NA	TRBV12-3/TRBV12-4	TRBD1	TRBJ2-1	CASSFRDRGLPFF	TGTGCCAGCAGTTTCCGGGACAGGGGGCTTCCGTTCTTC
NA	TRBV11-3	NA	TRBJ2-5	CASSLVSTRAETQYF	TGTGCCAGCAGCTTAGTCTCGACGAGGGCGGAGACCCAGTACTTC
NA	TRBV25-1	TRBD2	TRBJ2-3	CASSEPSGLAGSTDTQYF	TGTGCCAGCAGTGAGCCCTCCGGACTAGCGGGAAGCACAGATACGCAGTATTTT
NA	TRBV2	NA	TRBJ2-3	CASSSDRIDTQYF	TGTGCCAGCAGTTCCGACAGGATAGATACGCAGTATTTT
NA	TRBV2	TRBD2	TRBJ2-1	CASSWTSGGPGEQFF	TGTGCCAGCAGTTGGACTAGCGGGGGCCCCGGTGAGCAGTTCTTC
NA	TRBV2	NA	TRBJ1-4	CASSPLTTTNEKLFF	TGTGCCAGCAGTCCATTAACTACAACTAATGAAAAACTGTTTTTT
NA	TRBV7-2	TRBD2	TRBJ2-7	CASSIPSGGTDYEQYF	TGTGCCAGCAGCATCCCTAGCGGGGGGACCGACTACGAGCAGTACTTC
NA	TRBV30	TRBD1	TRBJ2-7	CAWSPGQGVYEQYF	TGTGCCTGGAGTCCTGGACAGGGAGTCTACGAGCAGTACTTC
NA	TRBV3-1/TRBV3-2	NA	TRBJ2-3	CASSQVVAGTPLTDTQYF	TGTGCCAGCAGCCAAGTTGTGGCGGGTACCCCTTTAACAGATACGCAGTATTTT
NA	TRBV19	TRBD1	TRBJ2-2	CASSSIRGTGDTGELFF	TGTGCCAGTAGTTCCATACGAGGGACAGGGGACACCGGGGAGCTGTTTTTT
NA	TRBV25-1	NA	TRBJ1-6	CASSEPGNSPLHF	TGTGCCAGCAGTGAACCGGGGAATTCACCCCTCCACTTT
NA	TRBV19	NA	TRBJ1-6	CASSWEAESNAFNSPLHF	TGTGCCAGTAGTTGGGAGGCAGAGAGCAATGCGTTCAATTCACCCCTCCACTTT
NA	TRBV19	NA	TRBJ1-1	CASSIGGETEAFF	TGTGCCAGTAGTATAGGAGGAGAGACTGAAGCTTTCTTT